A selection of T cell receptor beta chains follows, all from one sample in a study of a mutant IDH1 vaccine in newly diagnosed glioma. This table comes from immunoSEQ multiplex PCR, and its TCRdb copy is limited to in-frame clones, with some not included. The sample records roughly 62,000 clones, roughly 80% being singletons. Antigen specificity for these receptors is unknown. This specimen was PBMCs, taken from a glioma patient whose treatment included an IDH1 peptide vaccine. The receptors shown here come from a woman aged 50 to 60 with glioma. CDR3s include the opening cysteine and the closing phenylalanine or tryptophan. D genes are given only for firm matches. Clone sizes are given selectively: once, few, many, or a class where the clone is expanded.

-	-	TRBJ2-1	TRBV6-5	CATQVSRGEQFF	TGTGCCACTCAGGTATCCCGGGGTGAGCAGTTCTTC
-	-	TRBJ2-7	TRBV27	CASRSTYSYEQYF	TGTGCCAGCAGGTCGACATATTCCTACGAGCAGTACTTC
-	-	TRBJ2-7	TRBV5-5	CASSFGYSYEQYF	TGTGCCAGCAGCTTTGGGTACTCCTACGAGCAGTACTTC
TRBD1	-	TRBJ2-7	TRBV30	CAWTKQGADEQYF	TGTGCCTGGACCAAACAGGGGGCCGACGAGCAGTACTTC
TRBD2	-	TRBJ2-5	TRBV9	CASSVVPAGGIKETQYF	TGTGCCAGCAGCGTAGTTCCAGCGGGGGGGATTAAAGAGACCCAGTACTTC
TRBD1	-	TRBJ1-5	TRBV5-6	CASSQDRGGQPQHF	TGTGCCAGCAGCCAGGACAGGGGTGGTCAGCCCCAGCATTTT
-	few	TRBJ1-6	TRBV2	CASSEFSRVNSPLHF	TGTGCCAGCAGTGAATTCAGCAGGGTAAACTCACCCCTCCACTTT
-	-	TRBJ1-6	TRBV6-1	CASSEVEGGFNSPLHF	TGTGCCAGCAGTGAAGTCGAAGGGGGTTTTAATTCACCCCTCCACTTT
TRBD1	-	TRBJ1-4	TRBV9	CASSPRDSFNEKLFF	TGTGCCAGCAGCCCCCGGGACAGCTTTAATGAAAAACTGTTTTTT
-	-	TRBJ1-4	TRBV4-3	CASSQGRDSEKLFF	TGCGCCAGCAGCCAAGGGCGGGATTCGGAAAAACTGTTTTTT
-	-	TRBJ1-6	TRBV9	CASSVGAMGNSPLHF	TGTGCCAGCAGCGTAGGAGCAATGGGGAATTCACCCCTCCACTTT
-	few	TRBJ1-6	TRBV4-3	CASSQEMGGARPLHF	TGCGCCAGCAGCCAAGAAATGGGTGGAGCGAGACCCCTCCACTTT
-	once	TRBJ1-1	TRBV10-3	CAINAEGSNTEAFF	TGTGCCATCAACGCGGAGGGATCGAACACTGAAGCTTTCTTT
-	-	TRBJ2-4	TRBV2	CASKLMGDIQYF	TGTGCCAGCAAGCTGATGGGGGACATTCAGTACTTC
TRBD1	-	TRBJ1-5	TRBV30	CAWSLGQGRQPQHF	TGTGCCTGGAGTTTAGGACAGGGCCGGCAGCCCCAGCATTTT
-	-	TRBJ2-7	TRBV6-6	CASSRGGAESSYEQYF	TGTGCCAGCAGTAGAGGGGGGGCAGAGAGCTCCTACGAGCAGTACTTC
-	-	TRBJ2-5	TRBV7-2	CASSLGGAGKETQYF	TGTGCCAGCAGCTTAGGGGGGGCAGGGAAAGAGACCCAGTACTTC
TRBD1	-	TRBJ2-7	TRBV27	CASSLRDRGILSEQYF	TGTGCCAGCAGTCTGCGGGACAGGGGAATTTTGAGCGAGCAGTACTTC
TRBD1	-	TRBJ2-7	TRBV5-1	CASSRDREAYEQYF	TGCGCCAGCAGCCGGGACAGGGAGGCCTACGAGCAGTACTTC
-	once	TRBJ2-7	TRBV7-9	CASSPGPFYEQYF	TGTGCCAGCAGCCCGGGACCTTTCTACGAGCAGTACTTC
TRBD1	-	TRBJ2-5	TRBV5-1	CASSFPGTGGGRQETQYF	TGCGCCAGCAGCTTCCCCGGGACAGGGGGCGGTCGGCAAGAGACCCAGTACTTC
-	-	TRBJ1-2	TRBV2	CASSDPGEDYGYTF	TGTGCCAGCAGTGACCCAGGGGAGGACTATGGCTACACCTTC
-	-	TRBJ1-6	TRBV5-1	CASSLGVDSPLHF	TGCGCCAGCAGCTTGGGCGTGGATTCACCCCTCCACTTT
TRBD1	-	TRBJ1-1	TRBV5-1	CASSSTGTGLITEAFF	TGCGCCAGCAGCTCCACCGGGACAGGTCTAATCACTGAAGCTTTCTTT
TRBD1	-	TRBJ1-2	TRBV2	CATRGTAYGYTF	TGTGCCACCAGAGGGACAGCTTACGGCTACACCTTC
TRBD1	few	TRBJ2-5	TRBV6-1	CASIPGTGWETQYF	TGTGCCAGCATCCCCGGGACAGGGTGGGAGACCCAGTACTTC
-	-	TRBJ1-3	TRBV11-3	CASSLVGRSSGNTIYF	TGTGCCAGCAGCTTAGTAGGACGGAGCTCTGGAAACACCATATATTTT
-	-	TRBJ2-1	TRBV5-1	CASSLTGSSYNEQFF	TGCGCCAGCAGCTTGACAGGGAGCTCCTACAATGAGCAGTTCTTC